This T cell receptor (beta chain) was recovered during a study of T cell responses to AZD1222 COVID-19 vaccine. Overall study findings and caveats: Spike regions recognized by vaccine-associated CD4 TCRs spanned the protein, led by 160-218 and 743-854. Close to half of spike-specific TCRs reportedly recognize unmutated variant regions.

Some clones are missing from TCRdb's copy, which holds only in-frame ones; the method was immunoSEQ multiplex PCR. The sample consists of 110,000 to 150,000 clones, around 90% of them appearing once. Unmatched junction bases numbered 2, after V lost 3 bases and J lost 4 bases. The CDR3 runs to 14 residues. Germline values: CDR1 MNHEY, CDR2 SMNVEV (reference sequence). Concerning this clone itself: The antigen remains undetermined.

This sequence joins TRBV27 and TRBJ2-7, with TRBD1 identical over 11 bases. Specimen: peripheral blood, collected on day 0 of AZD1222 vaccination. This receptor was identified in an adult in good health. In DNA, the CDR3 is TGTGCCAGCAGTTTGGGGGACAGGGGGTACGAGCAGTACTTC. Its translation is CASSLGDRGYEQYF.